A single sample gave rise to the 8 T cell receptor beta chains below, sequenced in a study of OX40 agonist ivuxolimab in advanced cancers. Assay: immunoSEQ multiplex PCR; the TCRdb copy retains only in-frame clones and omits some. The table records 50,000 or so clones, roughly 85% of them present only once. The source material was CD4+ or CD8+ T cells sorted from blood, sampled in a trial of the OX40 agonist ivuxolimab. These receptors all come from an adult with an advanced solid tumor such as melanoma, head and neck, liver or kidney cancer.

The V and J genes are TRBV11-2 and TRBJ1-2; a possible D gene is TRBD1 (5 bases). The CDR3 consists of 14 residues. Germline CDR1 reads SGHAT; CDR2 reads FQNNGV. The V gene lost 2 bases and the J gene lost 4 bases, with 11 bases spanning the gap. The CDR3 loop reads CASSLSLGPYGYTF. CDR3 sequence (DNA): TGTGCCAGCAGCTTAAGCTTGGGGCCCTATGGCTACACCTTC. The whole variable domain, remainder taken from reference TRBV11-2 and TRBJ1-2, is EAGVAQSPRYKIIEKRQSVAFWCNPISGHATLYWYQQILGQGPKLLIQFQNNGVVDDSQLPKDRFSAERLKGVDSTLKIQPAKLEDSAVYLCASSLSLGPYGYTFGSGTRLTVV.

This clone was seen repeatedly, ten times or more. CDR3 loop: CASSPWGTDTQYF. The CDR3 DNA is TGTGCCAGCAGCCCATGGGGCACAGATACGCAGTATTTT. This chain uses TRBV9 with TRBJ2-3; unclear D gene. V shed 4 bases and J shed 1 base, with 7 bases lying between them. The CDR3 totals 13 residues. Germline V lookup: CDR1 SGDLS, CDR2 YYNGEE.

The chain combines TRBV29-1 with TRBJ1-2; D is undetermined. Per germline, CDR1 SQVTM and CDR2 ANQGSEA. This CDR3 has 13 residues. V gave up 3 bases and J gave up 1 base, with 9 bases separating them. Here the CDR3 reads CSVDPGHNYGYTF. DNA of the CDR3: TGCAGCGTTGACCCAGGCCATAACTATGGCTACACCTTC.

The gene calls are TRBV29-1 and TRBJ1-1; D remains unclear. V lost 1 base and J lost 5, with 5 bases in between. From germline, CDR1 is SQVTM and CDR2 ANQGSEA. The CDR3 is made up of 11 amino acids. CDR3 region: CSVEVATEAFF. Written as DNA, the CDR3 is TGCAGCGTTGAAGTGGCGACTGAAGCTTTCTTT.

Only one count was recorded for this clone. V gene TRBV27 combines with J gene TRBJ2-6; D unresolved. The germline CDR1 and CDR2 sequences are MNHEY and SMNVEV (reference sequence). V lost 7 bases and J 0 bases, leaving 4 bases between the germline ends. The CDR3 is 13 residues long. CDR3 amino acids: CASTPSGANVLTF. Written as DNA, the CDR3 is TGTGCCAGCACCCCCTCTGGGGCCAACGTCCTGACTTTC.

The V and J genes are TRBV5-8 and TRBJ2-5; TRBD1 agrees at 10 bases. The CDR3 sequence is 14 residues long. Germline V gene data show CDR1 as SGHTS and CDR2 as YDEGEE. The V segment lost 0 bases and the J segment 5 bases; nucleotides outside the gene matches: 1. CDR3: CASSLADRGETQYF. DNA of the CDR3: TGTGCCAGCAGCTTGGCGGACAGGGGGGAGACCCAGTACTTC.

This clone appeared a few times. The V gene is TRBV7-9, the J gene TRBJ1-2; no clear D. Germline CDR1 reads SEHNR; CDR2 reads FQNEAQ (reference sequence). Trimming removed 1 base at V and 5 bases at J, with 14 bases between. The CDR3 sequence is 15 residues long. The CDR3 sequence is CASSLGLGLEYGYTF. The DNA for the CDR3 is TGTGCCAGCAGCTTAGGGTTAGGGCTCGAGTATGGCTACACCTTC.

V gene TRBV28 combines with J gene TRBJ1-1; tentatively, D is TRBD1 (6 bases). Germline values: CDR1 MDHEN, CDR2 SYDVKM. The CDR3 is 14 amino acids. Deletions cut 2 bases from V and 4 bases from J, with 11 bases between. This chain's CDR3 is CASSLATGFTEAFF. The CDR3 DNA sequence: TGTGCCAGCAGTTTAGCGACAGGTTTCACTGAAGCTTTCTTT.